Shown below are 32 T cell receptor beta chains from a single sample sequenced in a study of blood T cell repertoires in COVID-19 (dated by TCRdb to 2020 to 2022). The library relied on the immunoSEQ multiplex PCR assay. Entries here come from immuneACCESS through TCRdb and include only in-frame sequences with V and J called. Some clones fail to appear in such tables; in the studies checked, an unresolved V gene covers under half of the shortfall, and the cause of the remainder is unknown. In all, the sample holds approximately 76,000 clones, and about 89% of those were seen once. The biggest ten clones account for more than 1.5% of the sample. Source material: peripheral blood. All receptors come from a woman aged 60 to 75 with acute or convalescent COVID-19.

This chain joins TRBV7-2 and TRBJ1-2; 7 positions match TRBD1. CDR1 is SGHTA and CDR2 is FQGNSA in the germline V gene. The CDR3 is made up of 16 amino acids. V trimming: 0 bases; J trimming: 3 bases; junction bases outside the gene matches: 7. CDR3 sequence: CASSLATGQGDYGYTF. The CDR3, as DNA: TGTGCCAGCAGCTTAGCGACGGGGCAGGGGGACTATGGCTACACCTTC.

The chain joins TRBV4-3 to TRBJ2-1; 8 bases are shared with TRBD2. Germline lookup yields CDR1 LGHNA and CDR2 YSLEER. V lost 0 bases and J lost 2; bases outside the gene matches: 3. There are 16 residues in the CDR3. This CDR3 reads CASSQDREGTYNEQFF. The CDR3 bases are TGCGCCAGCAGCCAAGATCGGGAGGGCACCTACAATGAGCAGTTCTTC.

The V and J genes are TRBV28 and TRBJ1-4; D ambiguous. Trimming left V 8 bases short and J 6 bases short, with 16 bases between. Germline CDR1 reads MDHEN; CDR2 reads SYDVKM. This CDR3 spans 14 amino acids. The CDR3: CASRRSGRDEKLFF. The CDR3 DNA sequence: TGTGCCAGCCGGAGGTCCGGTCGGGATGAAAAACTGTTTTTT.

The V and J genes are TRBV28 and TRBJ2-1; D gene unclear. Germline lookup yields CDR1 MDHEN and CDR2 SYDVKM. Trimming pared 3 bases from V and 2 bases from J, leaving 8 bases between. The CDR3 is 14 amino acids. The CDR3 nucleotides read TGTGCCAGCAGTTTCCAACTCGCCTACAATGAGCAGTTCTTC. It translates to CASSFQLAYNEQFF. Combining the CDR3 with reference TRBV28 and TRBJ2-1 gives the whole variable domain DVKVTQSSRYLVKRTGEKVFLECVQDMDHENMFWYRQDPGLGLRLIYFSYDVKMKEKGDIPEGYSVSREKKERFSLILESASTNQTSMYLCASSFQLAYNEQFFGPGTRLTVL.

The V call is TRBV28, the J call TRBJ1-6; D is perhaps TRBD1 (5 bases). The CDR3 is 12 amino acids. Between the trimmed V and J ends, which lost 4 bases and 8 bases, there was a span of 6 bases. Germline-derived CDR1 and CDR2 are MDHEN and SYDVKM. CDR3 bases: TGTGCCAGCAGTTCAGGGTATTCACCCCTCCACTTT. It specifies CASSSGYSPLHF.

The V call is TRBV18, the J call TRBJ2-3; the match to TRBD2 covers 11 bases. Germline loops: CDR1 KGHSH, CDR2 LQKENI. This CDR3 has 17 residues. V was clipped by 1 base and J by 1 base; unmatched bases: 4. Here the CDR3 DNA reads TGTGCCAGCTCACCACTAGCGACTAGCGGGGGCACAGATACGCAGTATTTT. Translating it yields CASSPLATSGGTDTQYF.

The J gene is TRBJ1-2, the V gene TRBV11-2; 7 positions match TRBD1. The CDR3 is made up of 17 amino acids. Germline CDR1 SGHAT, CDR2 FQNNGV. V shed 5 bases and J 4 bases; nucleotides not matched to a gene: 16. CDR3 protein: CASSPRPMVGGFYGYTF. The CDR3, as DNA: TGTGCCAGCAGCCCGAGACCAATGGTAGGGGGCTTCTATGGCTACACCTTC.

The V call is TRBV27, the J call TRBJ1-4; D is possibly TRBD1 (5 bases). The CDR3 loop spans 15 amino acids. Germline values: CDR1 MNHEY, CDR2 SMNVEV (reference sequence). Trimming pared 4 bases from V and 0 bases from J, leaving 9 bases between. This CDR3 is CASSWTPATNEKLFF. CDR3 coding DNA: TGTGCCAGCAGTTGGACACCTGCAACTAATGAAAAACTGTTTTTT.

This chain uses TRBV19 with TRBJ1-5; 7 nucleotides align to TRBD1. Germline assignment: CDR1 LNHDA and CDR2 SQIVND (reference sequence). This CDR3 spans 15 amino acids. V lost 6 bases to trimming and J lost 0 bases; unmatched junction nucleotides: 5. The CDR3: CASRSRTGSNQPQHF. The CDR3 bases are TGTGCCAGTAGGAGCCGGACAGGTAGCAATCAGCCCCAGCATTTT.

The rearrangement joins TRBV5-1 to TRBJ2-2; 8 positions agree with TRBD1. J gave up 6 bases and V 4 bases, and 11 bases lay outside the gene matches. This CDR3 is 16 amino acids long. CDR1 SGHRS and CDR2 YFSETQ come from the germline V gene. This CDR3 reads CASSAPDRGFSGELFF. In DNA form, the CDR3 reads TGCGCCAGCAGCGCCCCCGACAGGGGCTTTTCCGGGGAGCTGTTTTTT.

V is TRBV11-3 and J is TRBJ2-7; the D is unclear. Germline V lookup: CDR1 SGHNT, CDR2 YENEEA. V was clipped by 1 base and J by 5 bases, with 12 bases between them. The CDR3 extends over 14 amino acids. The CDR3 nucleotides are TGTGCCAGCAGCTTAGGGCCGAACCAGAACGAGCAGTACTTC. Amino acid sequence: CASSLGPNQNEQYF.

A few counts support this clone. The rearrangement joins TRBV27 to TRBJ2-7; a possible D gene is TRBD1 (6 bases). The length of the CDR3 is 9 residues. The V gene's germline CDR1 is MNHEY and CDR2 SMNVEV (reference sequence). CDR3 amino acids: CEGEYEQYF. In DNA, the CDR3 is TGTGAGGGGGAATACGAGCAGTACTTC.

V is TRBV7-2 and J is TRBJ2-5, with 7 nucleotides matching TRBD1. The CDR3 sequence is 15 residues long. V lost 2 bases to trimming and J lost 5 bases; unmatched junction nucleotides: 8. The germline V gene has CDR1 SGHTA and CDR2 FQGNSA. CDR3 region: CASSLWGTEGETQYF. For the CDR3, the DNA is TGTGCCAGCAGCTTATGGGGGACAGAGGGGGAGACCCAGTACTTC. The full variable domain, rest sourced from reference TRBV7-2 and TRBJ2-5, is GAGVSQSPSNKVTEKGKDVELRCDPISGHTALYWYRQSLGQGLEFLIYFQGNSAPDKSGLPSDRFSAERTGGSVSTLTIQRTQQEDSAVYLCASSLWGTEGETQYFGPGTRLLVL.

This clone was observed a single time. The chain recombines TRBV24-1 with TRBJ2-1; 11 nucleotides align to TRBD2. Looked up from germline, CDR1 is KGHDR and CDR2 is SFDVKD. The J segment lost 0 bases and the V segment lost 4 bases, leaving 1 base of the junction unmatched. This CDR3 spans 16 amino acids. The CDR3 DNA reads TGTGCCACCAGTGACGGACTAGCGGGCTCCTACAATGAGCAGTTCTTC. It encodes CATSDGLAGSYNEQFF.

This chain joins TRBV27 and TRBJ2-7; 11 positions match TRBD1. Germline trimming cut 6 bases from V and 4 bases from J; bases unmatched to any gene: 8. This CDR3 contains 15 residues. Germline CDR1 MNHEY, CDR2 SMNVEV (reference sequence). CDR3 region: CASSPGTGGRYEQYF. CDR3 bases: TGTGCCAGCAGCCCAGGGACAGGGGGAAGGTACGAGCAGTACTTC.

The chain combines TRBV12-3 or TRBV12-4 with TRBJ2-7; the D gene is possibly TRBD1 (6 bases). CDR3 length: 12 amino acids. The ends were cut back, 6 bases at V and 6 bases at J, with 12 bases in the middle. CDR3 loop: CASRLTRGEQYF. CDR3 nucleotide sequence: TGTGCCAGCAGACTTACCAGGGGCGAGCAGTACTTC.

This clone was found once. The chain links TRBV4-2 to TRBJ2-7; a weak D match, TRBD1 (7 bases). Deletions cut 1 base from V and 0 bases from J, with 10 bases between. The CDR3 has 15 residues. Germline-derived CDR1 and CDR2 are LGHNA and YNFKEQ. The CDR3 sequence: CASSQAGGSSYEQYF. CDR3 in DNA: TGTGCCAGCAGCCAAGCAGGGGGGAGCTCCTACGAGCAGTACTTC.

The chain employs TRBV18 and TRBJ2-3; D might be TRBD2 (5 bases). The CDR3 contains 14 residues. Germline V gene data show CDR1 as KGHSH and CDR2 as LQKENI. Trimming pared 2 bases from V and 5 bases from J, leaving 11 bases between. The CDR3 DNA reads TGTGCCAGCTCACCATCCACCGGGGAAGATACGCAGTATTTT. Protein: CASSPSTGEDTQYF.

The gene calls are TRBV5-1 and TRBJ1-1; 8 nucleotides align to TRBD1. Germline V CDR1 and CDR2: SGHRS, YFSETQ. With 3 bases clipped from V and 2 bases from J, the junction kept 12 bases outside the gene matches. CDR3 length: 17 residues. CDR3 coding DNA: TGCGCCAGCAGCTCTCAAGGACAGGGCCTAGTTAACACTGAAGCTTTCTTT. Protein: CASSSQGQGLVNTEAFF.

The CDR3 spells CASRPLQGNSPLHF. The CDR3 nucleotides read TGTGCCAGCAGACCCCTACAGGGTAATTCACCCCTCCACTTT. V gene TRBV27 combines with J gene TRBJ1-6, with a possible D match to TRBD1 (6 bases). Trimming cost V 6 bases and J 6 bases, with 12 bases left between them. The CDR3 consists of 14 residues. In germline, CDR1 is MNHEY, CDR2 SMNVEV (reference sequence).

V usage is TRBV5-1 and J usage is TRBJ2-7; TRBD2 matches at 7 bases. CDR3 length equals 14 residues. Germline-derived CDR1 and CDR2 are SGHRS and YFSETQ. After removal of 1 base from V and 0 bases from J, the junction contained 1 base not matched to a gene. The CDR3 spells CASSLSSGSYEQYF. The CDR3 DNA reads TGCGCCAGCAGCTTGTCTAGCGGCTCCTACGAGCAGTACTTC.

The V gene is TRBV3-1 (or the pseudogene TRBV3-2), the J gene TRBJ2-7; 10 bases line up with TRBD1. The V gene end was trimmed by 4 bases and the J gene end by 7 bases; junction bases not matched to a gene: 7. The germline CDR1 and CDR2 sequences are LGHDT and YNNKEL (reference sequence). The length of the CDR3 is 14 residues. CDR3 sequence (DNA): TGTGCCAGCAGCCCGACAGGGGGCGAAGGGGAGCAGTACTTC. As protein: CASSPTGGEGEQYF.

This sequence joins TRBV20-1 and TRBJ1-1; D remains ambiguous. Per the germline V gene, CDR1 is DFQATT and CDR2 is SNEGSKA (reference sequence). This CDR3 has 13 amino acids. V was pared by 3 bases and J by 0 bases, with 8 bases between. CDR3 in amino acids: CSASPQVNTEAFF. The CDR3, as DNA: TGCAGTGCTAGTCCCCAGGTGAACACTGAAGCTTTCTTT.

The chain employs TRBV28 and TRBJ1-2; 7 nucleotides line up with TRBD1. With 4 bases clipped from V and 2 bases from J, the junction kept 7 bases outside the gene matches. CDR3 size: 15 residues. In germline, CDR1 is MDHEN, CDR2 SYDVKM. CDR3 loop: CASSSGGTPNYGYTF. The CDR3 DNA is TGTGCCAGCAGTTCAGGGGGGACACCAAACTATGGCTACACCTTC.

The genes are TRBV5-4 and TRBJ2-1, with D unresolved. The germline CDR1 and CDR2 sequences are SGHNT and YYREEE (reference sequence). The CDR3 has 16 residues. The ends were cut back, 2 bases at V and 0 bases at J, with 12 bases in the middle. CDR3 nucleotides: TGTGCCAGCAGCTTAAATTCTGCGATCTCCTACAATGAGCAGTTCTTC. Translating gives CASSLNSAISYNEQFF.

V usage is TRBV5-1 and J usage is TRBJ2-2; D is unclear. The V and J ends lost 3 bases and 7 bases respectively, with 10 bases between them. CDR1 and CDR2 (germline): SGHRS, YFSETQ. The CDR3 has 13 amino acids. CDR3: CASSSGSGGELFF. The DNA of the CDR3 is TGCGCCAGCAGCTCCGGTTCGGGCGGGGAGCTGTTTTTT.

V and J are TRBV29-1 and TRBJ1-2, with 7 bases lining up with TRBD1. This CDR3 region has 13 residues. Germline loops: CDR1 SQVTM, CDR2 ANQGSEA. Germline trimming cut 2 bases from V and 7 bases from J; bases unmatched to any gene: 7. In DNA form, the CDR3 reads TGCAGCGTTGAAAACCCTGGACAGGCTGGCTACACCTTC. Its protein is CSVENPGQAGYTF.

This chain joins TRBV7-9 and TRBJ2-7; TRBD1 might be the D (6 bases). CDR1 and CDR2 (germline): SEHNR, FQNEAQ (reference sequence). This CDR3 is built from 12 residues. Trimming cost V 9 bases and J 2 bases, with 11 bases left between them. This CDR3 is CASKQGTYEQYF. CDR3 in DNA: TGTGCCAGTAAACAGGGTACCTACGAGCAGTACTTC.

The chain has TRBV4-1 and TRBJ2-5; 7 nucleotides agree with TRBD2. CDR1 is MGHRA, CDR2 YSYEKL, per germline. J was trimmed by 2 bases and V by 6 bases; bases with no gene match: 12. The CDR3 is 16 residues long. CDR3 sequence reads: CASRRAGSGPQETQYF. CDR3 nucleotides: TGCGCCAGCAGAAGGGCGGGTAGCGGGCCTCAAGAGACCCAGTACTTC.

This clone was recorded only once. The V call is TRBV3-1 (or the pseudogene TRBV3-2), the J call TRBJ1-2, with D possibly matching TRBD1 (6 bases). CDR3 length: 14 residues. CDR1 LGHDT and CDR2 YNNKEL come from the germline V gene (reference sequence). Trimming cost V 0 bases and J 7 bases, with 12 bases left between them. This CDR3 is CASSQDRGARGYTF. The CDR3 region has the DNA TGTGCCAGCAGCCAAGATCGGGGGGCGCGTGGCTACACCTTC.

The rearrangement joins TRBV7-2 to TRBJ2-4, with D perhaps matching TRBD2 (6 bases). Germline CDR1 reads SGHTA; CDR2 reads FQGNSA. The CDR3 contains 17 residues. V lost 1 base and J 2 bases, leaving 15 bases between the germline ends. The CDR3 is CASSLGGTLSPKNIQYF. The DNA for the CDR3 is TGTGCCAGCAGCTTAGGCGGGACCCTCTCGCCCAAAAACATTCAGTACTTC.

This chain connects TRBV28 to TRBJ2-1; D uncertain. Trimming took off 4 bases at V and 3 bases at J, with 7 bases between the two ends. The V gene's germline CDR1 is MDHEN and CDR2 SYDVKM. CDR3 length: 13 amino acids. CDR3 sequence: CASSSDFYNEQFF. In DNA, the CDR3 is TGTGCCAGCAGTTCAGACTTCTACAATGAGCAGTTCTTC.